This TCR beta chain was sequenced during a study of cytomegalovirus exposure and HLA in healthy donors. Findings of the study overall: The investigators catalogued under 200 TCR beta chains as cytomegalovirus-associated. The analysis excluded some indistinguishable V segments, including TRBV6-2 and TRBV6-3. TCR beta V- and J-gene trimming, according to a later analysis, was linked to a missense DCLRE1C variant. TCR beta sequences reportedly predicted most subjects' HLA-A and HLA-B alleles accurately.

This clone appeared a single time. Its target is not known. The germline V gene encodes CDR1 LNHNV and CDR2 YYDKDF (reference sequence). The J segment lost 2 bases and the V segment lost 1 base, leaving 8 bases of the junction unmatched. CDR3 length: 18 amino acids. PCR amplification relied on 60 Vbeta primers (plus 13 Jbeta primers). The data were produced by immunoSEQ multiplex PCR, yet TCRdb's version contains in-frame clones alone and is incomplete. Among roughly 150,000 clones, about 80% were seen once, and the ten largest hold approximately 14%. The TCR comes from a middle-aged woman in good health and CMV-seronegative. The rearrangement uses TRBV15 and TRBJ2-5; 12 nucleotides agree with TRBD2. The source material was PBMCs. CDR3 in DNA: TGTGCCACCAGCAGAGGGCTAAGGACTAGCGGGGTGCAAGAGACCCAGTACTTC. Residues: CATSRGLRTSGVQETQYF.